The rows below give T cell receptor beta chains drawn from one sample of a study of cytomegalovirus exposure and HLA in healthy donors. Sequencing used immunoSEQ multiplex PCR; TCRdb keeps in-frame clones, though not all of them. The sample lists under 200,000 clones, about 70% seen once, with approximately 1.8% in the top ten. The source material was PBMCs. These TCRs come from a woman aged 25 to 39 in good health and CMV-seronegative. The CDR3 runs from the conserved cysteine through the conserved F or W. D genes are given only for firm matches. Clone size, where shown, is once, few, many, or a class for clones that have expanded.

CASSVTGTGGTEAFF	TGTGCCAGCAGCGTGACCGGGACAGGGGGAACTGAAGCTTTCTTT	NA	TRBV9	TRBJ1-1	TRBD1
CASSVSREELPLHF	TGTGCCAGCAGTGTGAGCAGGGAAGAGCTCCCCCTCCACTTT	once	TRBV2	TRBJ1-6	NA
CASSLVRGGQETQYF	TGTGCCAGCAGCTTAGTGCGAGGGGGTCAAGAGACCCAGTACTTC	NA	TRBV7-9	TRBJ2-5	NA
CASSFLGLQETQYF	TGCGCCAGCAGCTTCCTAGGACTCCAAGAGACCCAGTACTTC	NA	TRBV5-1	TRBJ2-5	NA
CASSLVPLGDTGELFF	TGTGCCAGCAGCTTGGTTCCCTTAGGGGACACCGGGGAGCTGTTTTTT	NA	TRBV5-5	TRBJ2-2	NA
CASSTTGSNEKLFF	TGTGCCAGTAGTACCACAGGGTCTAATGAAAAACTGTTTTTT	NA	TRBV19	TRBJ1-4	NA
CASSWTSGGVLRRETQYF	TGTGCCAGCAGCTGGACTAGCGGGGGGGTCCTCCGCCGAGAGACCCAGTACTTC	NA	TRBV5-6	TRBJ2-5	TRBD2
CASSPAGNTIYF	TGTGCCAGCAGCCCTGCTGGAAACACCATATATTTT	NA	TRBV9	TRBJ1-3	NA
CASSIDTRGNYEQYF	TGTGCCAGTAGTATAGACACAAGAGGAAACTACGAGCAGTACTTC	few	TRBV19	TRBJ2-7	NA
CASGVRDRGDYGYTF	TGTGCCTCAGGAGTACGGGACAGGGGGGACTATGGCTACACCTTC	NA	TRBV7-9	TRBJ1-2	TRBD1
CASSLWGVNQPQHF	TGTGCCAGCAGTTTATGGGGGGTTAATCAGCCCCAGCATTTT	NA	TRBV27	TRBJ1-5	NA
CASSDTTGPNEKLFF	TGTGCCAGCAGCGACACGACAGGGCCTAATGAAAAACTGTTTTTT	NA	TRBV9	TRBJ1-4	TRBD1
CASSLFTDYYNSPLHF	TGTGCCAGCAGTTTATTCACAGATTACTATAATTCACCCCTCCACTTT	once	TRBV27	TRBJ1-6	NA
CASSPTTGGQPQHF	TGTGCCAGCAGTCCGACGACAGGGGGCCAGCCCCAGCATTTT	NA	TRBV27	TRBJ1-5	TRBD1
CASSQDGGGTYNEQFF	TGCGCCAGCAGCCAAGATGGCGGAGGAACCTACAATGAGCAGTTCTTC	NA	TRBV4-3	TRBJ2-1	NA
CASSLDPGWNSPLHF	TGTGCCAGCAGCTTAGATCCGGGGTGGAATTCACCCCTCCACTTT	NA	TRBV7-2	TRBJ1-6	NA
CASSIGTGTEQFF	TGTGCCAGTAGTATCGGGACAGGGACTGAGCAGTTCTTC	NA	TRBV19	TRBJ2-1	TRBD1
CASSQGGGLYEQYF	TGTGCCAGCAGCCAAGGGGGAGGGCTGTACGAGCAGTACTTC	NA	TRBV14	TRBJ2-7	TRBD2
CASSRDSGVEQYF	TGTGCCAGCAGCCGAGATAGCGGGGTCGAGCAGTACTTC	few	TRBV7-8	TRBJ2-7	TRBD2
CASSSTGYEETQYF	TGTGCCAGTAGTTCGACAGGGTATGAAGAGACCCAGTACTTC	NA	TRBV19	TRBJ2-5	TRBD1
CASSYRRGTEAFF	TGTGCCAGCAGTTATCGTCGGGGGACTGAAGCTTTCTTT	NA	TRBV6-6	TRBJ1-1	NA
CASNPGVAGFSYNEQFF	TGTGCCAGTAACCCTGGGGTAGCGGGCTTCTCCTACAATGAGCAGTTCTTC	NA	TRBV19	TRBJ2-1	TRBD2
CASSIDLVDTQYF	TGTGCCAGTAGTATAGATCTAGTGGATACGCAGTATTTT	NA	TRBV19	TRBJ2-3	NA
CASSLRLGQGSTGELFF	TGTGCCAGCAGCTTGCGTCTAGGGCAGGGCAGCACCGGGGAGCTGTTTTTT	once	TRBV7-7	TRBJ2-2	NA
CASSGRWTGRSSEKLFF	TGTGCCAGCAGTGGCAGATGGACAGGGCGTTCGAGTGAAAAACTGTTTTTT	few	TRBV27	TRBJ1-4	TRBD1
CASSVDLAGGETQYF	TGTGCCAGCAGCGTAGATCTAGCGGGGGGGGAGACCCAGTACTTC	NA	TRBV9	TRBJ2-5	TRBD2
CASGRFDYGYTF	TGTGCCAGCGGCAGGTTTGACTATGGCTACACCTTC	NA	TRBV6-6	TRBJ1-2	NA
CASSEGGRGEAFF	TGTGCCAGCAGTGAGGGGGGTAGAGGAGAAGCTTTCTTT	NA	TRBV2	TRBJ1-1	NA
CASSLGQEFYGYTF	TGTGCCAGCAGCTTGGGACAGGAGTTTTATGGCTACACCTTC	few	TRBV5-4	TRBJ1-2	NA
CASSVQPNTEAFF	TGTGCCAGCAGTGTACAACCGAACACTGAAGCTTTCTTT	NA	TRBV2	TRBJ1-1	NA
CASSRSGTRYEQYF	TGTGCCAGCAGCCGCAGCGGAACTCGCTACGAGCAGTACTTC	few	TRBV14	TRBJ2-7	NA
CASSTRTDRDRETQYF	TGTGCCAGCAGCACGCGAACAGACAGGGATCGGGAGACCCAGTACTTC	NA	TRBV11-3	TRBJ2-5	TRBD1
CASGHWYPGRYYGYTF	TGTGCCAGCGGTCATTGGTACCCGGGGAGGTACTATGGCTACACCTTC	NA	TRBV5-6	TRBJ1-2	NA
CASRAGLYNEQFF	TGTGCCAGCAGGGCGGGATTGTACAATGAGCAGTTCTTC	few	TRBV7-3	TRBJ2-1	NA
CASSQRSGVAYGYTF	TGCGCCAGCAGCCAACGTTCAGGGGTGGCCTATGGCTACACCTTC	few	TRBV4-3	TRBJ1-2	NA
CASSDSGGGNEQFF	TGTGCCAGCAGTGACTCGGGCGGGGGCAATGAGCAGTTCTTC	NA	TRBV6-4	TRBJ2-1	TRBD2
CASSSDAGTGPNTGELFF	TGTGCCAGCAGCTCCGACGCGGGGACAGGGCCGAACACCGGGGAGCTGTTTTTT	few	TRBV7-2	TRBJ2-2	TRBD1
CASSRGTSGRTDTQYF	TGTGCCAGCAGCCGCGGGACTAGCGGCCGCACAGATACGCAGTATTTT	NA	TRBV11-3	TRBJ2-3	TRBD2
CASSYSASSETQYF	TGTGCCAGCAGTTACTCCGCTAGCTCGGAGACCCAGTACTTC	NA	TRBV6-5	TRBJ2-5	NA
CASSLWDGGPQHF	TGCGCCAGCAGCTTATGGGACGGGGGGCCCCAGCATTTT	NA	TRBV5-1	TRBJ1-5	NA
CASSQDRGGSNQPQHF	TGTGCCAGCAGTCAAGACAGGGGCGGAAGTAATCAGCCCCAGCATTTT	NA	TRBV27	TRBJ1-5	TRBD1